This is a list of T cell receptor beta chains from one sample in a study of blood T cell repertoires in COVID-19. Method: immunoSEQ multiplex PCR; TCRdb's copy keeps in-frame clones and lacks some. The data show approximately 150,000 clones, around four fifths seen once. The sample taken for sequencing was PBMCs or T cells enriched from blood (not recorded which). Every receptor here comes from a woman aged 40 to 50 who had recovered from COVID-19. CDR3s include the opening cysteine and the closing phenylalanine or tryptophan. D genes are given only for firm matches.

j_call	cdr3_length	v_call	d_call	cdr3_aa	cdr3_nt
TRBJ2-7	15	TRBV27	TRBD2	CASSPGTSVIYEQYF	TGTGCCAGCAGTCCCGGGACTAGCGTCATCTACGAGCAGTACTTC
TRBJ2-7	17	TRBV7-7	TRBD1	CASSTGGKKESPYEQYF	TGTGCCAGCAGCACAGGGGGCAAGAAAGAGAGCCCCTACGAGCAGTACTTC
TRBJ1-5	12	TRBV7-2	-	CASSLSNQPQHF	TGTGCCAGCAGCCTATCTAATCAGCCCCAGCATTTT
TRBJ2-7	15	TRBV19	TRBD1	CASGNPTGKTYEQYF	TGTGCCAGTGGAAACCCGACAGGGAAAACCTACGAGCAGTACTTC
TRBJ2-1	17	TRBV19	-	CASSLFGQRASYNEQFF	TGTGCCAGTAGTCTATTCGGTCAGCGGGCCAGTTACAATGAGCAGTTCTTC
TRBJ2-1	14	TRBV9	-	CASSSRADYAEQFF	TGTGCCAGCAGCTCACGCGCCGACTACGCTGAGCAGTTCTTC
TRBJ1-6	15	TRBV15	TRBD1	CATSGRTGTISPLHF	TGTGCCACCAGCGGAAGGACAGGGACTATTTCACCCCTCCACTTT
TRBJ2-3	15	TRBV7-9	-	CASSFVQGSTDTQYF	TGTGCCAGCAGCTTCGTTCAGGGGTCAACAGATACGCAGTATTTT
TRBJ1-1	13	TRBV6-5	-	CASSLPGGTEAFF	TGTGCCAGCAGTCTCCCCGGGGGCACTGAAGCTTTCTTT
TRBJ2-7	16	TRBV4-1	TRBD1	CASSQDAAGGTREQYF	TGCGCCAGCAGCCAAGATGCGGCAGGGGGTACGAGGGAGCAGTACTTC
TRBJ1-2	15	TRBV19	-	CASSSMIPPLSGYTF	TGTGCCAGTAGTTCAATGATTCCACCGTTGAGTGGCTACACCTTC
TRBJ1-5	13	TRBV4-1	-	CASSQVGFQPQHF	TGCGCCAGCAGCCAAGTCGGTTTTCAGCCCCAGCATTTT
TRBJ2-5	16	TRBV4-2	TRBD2	CASSQDRGSGQETQYF	TGTGCCAGCAGCCAAGATCGCGGGAGCGGACAAGAGACCCAGTACTTC
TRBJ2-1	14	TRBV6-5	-	CASSYPTQAAEQFF	TGTGCCAGCAGTTATCCGACCCAAGCGGCTGAGCAGTTCTTC
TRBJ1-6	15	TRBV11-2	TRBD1	CASSWGTGGNSPLHF	TGTGCCAGCAGCTGGGGGACAGGGGGGAATTCACCCCTCCACTTT
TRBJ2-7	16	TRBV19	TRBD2	CASSDSTSGGSYEQYF	TGTGCCAGTAGCGATTCGACTAGCGGGGGGTCTTACGAGCAGTACTTC